What follows describes a single T cell receptor beta chain. This sample is drawn from a study of T cell changes during pregnancy in multiple sclerosis. This CDR3 comprises 14 residues. V lost 0 bases and J 7 bases, leaving 14 bases between the germline ends. CDR1 SGDLS and CDR2 YYNGEE come from the germline V gene. The protocol was immunoSEQ multiplex PCR, while the TCRdb copy is restricted to in-frame clones and leaves out a portion. The sample has under 55,000 clones, 80% to 95% seen once. The chain has TRBV9 and TRBJ2-7; no definite D call. Source: CD4+ T cells from peripheral blood mononuclear cells, taken in the third trimester of pregnancy. The clonotype originates from a female donor with multiple sclerosis, enrolled in a pregnancy study. CDR3 sequence reads: CASSVVATDGEQYF. CDR3 in DNA: TGTGCCAGCAGCGTAGTGGCGACCGACGGGGAGCAGTACTTC.